Described below is a single TCR beta chain sequence and its context. Original analysis: Cell counts per sample came from amplifying reference gene primers. Sequencing used immunoSEQ multiplex PCR; TCRdb keeps in-frame clones, though not all of them. V and J calls and clone size follow that table, whereas D and trimming were derived from the DNA. Among about 160,000 clones listed, around 87% were seen once. Participants spanned ages about 18 to 95 years and resided in roughly 22 US areas. Each recovered donor of Cohort 3 presented with two negative PCRs, clearance, or symptom resolution. CDR1 is MGHRA and CDR2 is YSYEKL in the germline V gene. V was cut by 1 base and J by 3 bases, with 13 bases left in between. The CDR3 covers 15 residues. The sample is drawn from a study of blood T cell repertoires in COVID-19. About the research overall: PBMCs, B-cell-depleted T cells, or T cells were the source of the cDNA or gDNA that made up the material.

The chain employs TRBV4-1 and TRBJ2-7; TRBD1 might be the D (5 bases). The clonotype comes from a woman between 50 and 59 years old who had recovered from COVID-19. Sequenced sample: PBMCs or T cells enriched from blood (not recorded which). Here the CDR3 reads CASSQVLPGNYEQYF. The CDR3 DNA sequence: TGCGCCAGCAGCCAAGTATTGCCAGGGAACTACGAGCAGTACTTC.